These 10 T cell receptor beta chains were sequenced from one sample in a study of cytomegalovirus exposure and HLA in healthy donors. PCR used 60 Vbeta primers and 13 Jbeta primers. Profiling relied on immunoSEQ multiplex PCR, and the TCRdb table lists in-frame clones only, not all of them. The sample lists about 130,000 clones, roughly 80% occurring once. Sequencing was done on a sample of PBMCs. Receptors originate from a woman in her 40s in good health and CMV-seronegative.

In the case of this clone: Other nucleotide sequences in the sample specify the same CDR3. The rearrangement uses TRBV6-5 and TRBJ2-7; the match to TRBD1 covers 8 bases. The CDR3 spans 12 residues. V was pared by 5 bases and J by 4 bases, with 1 base of the junction left unmatched. Germline V lookup: CDR1 MNHEY, CDR2 SVGAGI. For the CDR3, the DNA is TGTGCCAGCAGTCGGACAGGGTACGAGCAGTACTTC. Translated: CASSRTGYEQYF.

The V call is TRBV7-9, the J call TRBJ2-3; 7 bases are a match to TRBD2. CDR3 size: 15 residues. V was pared by 5 bases and J by 5 bases, with 10 bases of the junction left unmatched. CDR1 SEHNR and CDR2 FQNEAQ come from the germline V gene (reference sequence). Here the CDR3 DNA reads TGTGCCAGCAGCAACCGGGACCGGGGGGAAGATACGCAGTATTTT. It translates to CASSNRDRGEDTQYF.

On this clone itself: This same CDR3 is encoded by further DNA sequences in the sample. This rearrangement joins TRBV9 to TRBJ2-5; D unclear. Germline-derived CDR1 and CDR2 are SGDLS and YYNGEE. The ends were cut back, 0 bases at V and 1 base at J, with 7 bases in the middle. The CDR3 has 14 amino acids. For the CDR3, the DNA is TGTGCCAGCAGCGTAGGCACTACCCAAGAGACCCAGTACTTC. Its protein is CASSVGTTQETQYF.

This clone was observed a few times. The chain joins TRBV6-1 to TRBJ2-7, with TRBD1 as a possible D gene (6 bases). Germline CDR1 MNHNS, CDR2 SASEGT. The CDR3 is 14 amino acids. With 2 bases removed from V and 2 bases from J, the gap between germline ends came to 10 bases. The CDR3 coding sequence is TGTGCCAGCAGTGAATTCGGACAGACCTACGAGCAGTACTTC. It codes for CASSEFGQTYEQYF.

The V call is TRBV7-3, the J call TRBJ1-1, with 7 bases that match TRBD1. J was trimmed by 3 bases and V by 4 bases; bases with no gene match: 2. CDR3 length: 13 amino acids. Germline V gene lookup returns CDR1 SGHTA and CDR2 FQGTGA. For the CDR3, the DNA is TGTGCCAGCAGCTCGGACAGGCACACTGAAGCTTTCTTT. It is translated as CASSSDRHTEAFF.

This chain uses TRBV4-3 with TRBJ2-7; D is ambiguous. This CDR3 comprises 15 residues. Looked up from germline, CDR1 is LGHNA and CDR2 is YSLEER. The ends were cut back, 1 base at V and 3 bases at J, with 13 bases in the middle. The CDR3 loop is CASSQGPPGYYEQYF. The CDR3 coding sequence is TGCGCCAGCAGCCAAGGGCCCCCGGGTTACTACGAGCAGTACTTC.

This chain uses TRBV18 with TRBJ1-2; possible D gene TRBD1, 6 bases. With 2 bases removed from V and 1 base from J, the gap between germline ends came to 8 bases. The CDR3 loop spans 14 amino acids. Germline assignment: CDR1 KGHSH and CDR2 LQKENI. CDR3 nucleotide sequence: TGTGCCAGCTCACCAGCGGACAGTAACTATGGCTACACCTTC. Amino acids: CASSPADSNYGYTF.

V is TRBV6-1 and J is TRBJ1-5, with 7 bases aligning to TRBD1. CDR3 length: 14 amino acids. In germline, CDR1 is MNHNS, CDR2 SASEGT. Trimming at V came to 6 bases and at J to 1 base, leaving 3 bases not matched to a gene. CDR3 sequence: CASRTGRSNQPQHF. CDR3 DNA: TGTGCCAGCAGGACAGGGAGAAGCAATCAGCCCCAGCATTTT.

The CDR3 region has the DNA TGCGCCAGCAGCCAACGGGACAGGACTGCCGGGACTAGCGGGAGAAATGAGCAGTTCTTC. Residues: CASSQRDRTAGTSGRNEQFF. This chain joins TRBV4-1 and TRBJ2-1; TRBD2 matches 14 bases. Unmatched junction bases numbered 16, after V lost 2 bases and J lost 7 bases. The CDR3 runs 20 residues. Germline V gives CDR1 MGHRA, CDR2 YSYEKL.

This chain joins TRBV2 and TRBJ2-5; TRBD2 matches at 8 bases. This CDR3 has 14 amino acids. Germline V lookup: CDR1 SNHLY, CDR2 FYNNEI. V was clipped by 8 bases and J by 4 bases; unmatched bases: 9. The CDR3 region is CASSPAGGGETQYF. In DNA, the CDR3 is TGTGCCAGCTCTCCCGCCGGGGGGGGAGAGACCCAGTACTTC.